Below are 29 T cell receptor beta chains sequenced from a single sample in a study of T-cell memory formation after mild COVID-19 (dated by TCRdb to the early 2020s). Library preparation employed 5' RACE. Data came from an Illumina NovaSeq 6000. TCRdb's own reprocessing of the public reads used fastp at Q25 and MiXCR and kept productive beta chains. Rows with one shared CDR3 protein collapse into an entry with the most common genes and DNA. The sample table lists about 290,000 distinct CDR3 sequences, approximately 15% of them with a count of one. Jointly, the top ten make up around 23% of the sample. The sequenced sample was PBMCs or a T cell subset sorted from them (not recorded which). These receptor sequences come from a man between 18 and 35 years old who had mild COVID-19 (a few samples of this study predate the infection). The sample titles of this study are shuffled in the database, so cell type and time point are left out; the donor was told from shared clones.

This clonotype was counted many times. The chain has TRBV20-1 and TRBJ2-1; D remains ambiguous. CDR1 and CDR2 from the germline V gene are DFQATT and SNEGSKA (reference sequence). V was shortened by 5 bases and J by 8 bases, with 10 bases between the two germline ends. The CDR3 has 11 residues. CDR3 nucleotides: TGCAGTGCTGCCGGATGGGATGAGCAGTTCTTC. Translated: CSAAGWDEQFF.

The V gene is TRBV20-1, the J gene TRBJ2-2, with D hard to call. Germline CDR1 DFQATT, CDR2 SNEGSKA (reference sequence). The CDR3 totals 16 residues. Between the trimmed V and J ends, which lost 4 bases and 0 bases, there was a span of 15 bases. The CDR3 region is CSAMSSPGTNTGELFF. In DNA form, the CDR3 reads TGCAGTGCTATGTCATCACCGGGCACGAACACCGGGGAGCTGTTTTTT.

This clonotype came up a few times. The chain links TRBV4-3 to TRBJ1-2; the match to TRBD1 covers 7 bases. The V gene's germline CDR1 is LGHNA and CDR2 YSLEER. This CDR3 has 14 residues. With 2 bases clipped from V and 2 bases from J, the junction kept 2 bases outside the gene matches. This CDR3 is CASSQWGQNYGYTF. CDR3 nucleotides: TGCGCCAGCAGCCAATGGGGACAGAACTATGGCTACACCTTC.

This clonotype has a handful of counts. V is TRBV4-3 and J is TRBJ1-2; 7 bases fit TRBD1. The V gene end was trimmed by 5 bases and the J gene end by 4 bases; junction bases not matched to a gene: 10. This CDR3 has 15 residues. Germline V gene sequence: CDR1 LGHNA, CDR2 YSLEER. Here the CDR3 DNA reads TGCGCCAGCAGCGAAAGAGACAGGGTTAGCTATGGCTACACCTTC. It codes for CASSERDRVSYGYTF.

The rearrangement uses TRBV5-1 and TRBJ2-7; D remains ambiguous. Trimming left V 5 bases short and J 3 bases short, with 9 bases between. Per germline, CDR1 SGHRS and CDR2 YFSETQ. This CDR3 region has 12 residues. The CDR3 nucleotides are TGCGCCAGCAGACTACTAAACTACGAGCAGTACTTC. Its translation: CASRLLNYEQYF. Variable domain in full (rest from reference TRBV5-1 and TRBJ2-7): KAGVTQTPRYLIKTRGQQVTLSCSPISGHRSVSWYQQTPGQGLQFLFEYFSETQRNKGNFPGRFSGRQFSNSRSEMNVSTLELGDSALYLCASRLLNYEQYFGPGTRLTVT.

The V and J genes are TRBV2 and TRBJ1-3; tentatively, D is TRBD1 (5 bases). CDR3 length: 15 amino acids. V lost 4 bases and J lost 0, with 10 bases in between. CDR1 is SNHLY, CDR2 FYNNEI, per germline. CDR3 protein: CASSADSYSGNTIYF. CDR3 DNA: TGTGCCAGCAGTGCCGACAGCTACTCTGGAAACACCATATATTTT.

The rearrangement uses TRBV18 and TRBJ2-3, with D perhaps TRBD2 (7 bases). This CDR3 contains 20 residues. Germline V lookup: CDR1 KGHSH, CDR2 LQKENI. Trimming took 3 bases from V and 2 from J, leaving 27 bases between them. The DNA for the CDR3 is TGTGCCAGCTCACCCACGAGGGCTTCGACGGGGGGCTACCCCACAGATACGCAGTATTTT. Translated: CASSPTRASTGGYPTDTQYF.

This clonotype was counted only a few times. The V gene is TRBV5-1, the J gene TRBJ2-3, with 9 positions matching TRBD1. The ends lost 4 bases at V and 14 bases at J; junction bases unmatched: 11. The CDR3 is 13 residues long. Germline lookup yields CDR1 SGHRS and CDR2 YFSETQ. CDR3 nucleotides: TGCGCCAGCAGCGTGACTCGGACAGGGGATGGGTATTTT. It codes for CASSVTRTGDGYF.

The V gene is TRBV20-1, the J gene TRBJ2-7; weak D call: TRBD1 (5 bases). Germline CDR1 DFQATT, CDR2 SNEGSKA (reference sequence). Between the trimmed V and J ends, which lost 6 bases and 0 bases, there was a span of 12 bases. The length of the CDR3 is 13 residues. The CDR3 nucleotides are TGCAGTGCCCGTGACAGTGTCTCCTACGAGCAGTACTTC. Its protein is CSARDSVSYEQYF.

The table lists this clonotype with a few counts. This chain joins TRBV7-9 and TRBJ2-7, with TRBD2 identical over 12 bases. Germline CDR1 SEHNR, CDR2 FQNEAQ (reference sequence). Unmatched junction bases numbered 2, after V lost 1 base and J lost 4 bases. The CDR3 is 15 residues long. CDR3 coding DNA: TGTGCCAGCAGCTTAGGGCTAGCGGGGGGGTACGAGCAGTACGTC. Translation gives CASSLGLAGGYEQYV.

The V gene is TRBV20-1, the J gene TRBJ2-3; 9 bases line up with TRBD2. This CDR3 contains 15 residues. Germline trimming cut 2 bases from V and 6 bases from J; bases unmatched to any gene: 9. Per the germline V gene, CDR1 is DFQATT and CDR2 is SNEGSKA (reference sequence). CDR3 coding DNA: TGCAGTGCTAGACTCCTAGCGGGGCCGTCCGATACGCAGTATTTT. Its translation: CSARLLAGPSDTQYF.

The rearrangement uses TRBV6-5 and TRBJ2-1, with D tentatively TRBD1 (5 bases). CDR1 MNHEY and CDR2 SVGAGI come from the germline V gene. V dropped 0 bases and J dropped 14 bases, with 14 bases sitting between them. CDR3 length: 13 amino acids. The CDR3: CASSYSKGDGEFF. In DNA form, the CDR3 reads TGTGCCAGCAGTTACTCGAAAGGGGATGGAGAGTTCTTC.

This clonotype has a handful of counts. This chain uses TRBV7-2 with TRBJ2-7, with no clear D. The CDR3 is 12 amino acids. Germline V lookup: CDR1 SGHTA, CDR2 FQGNSA. V was pared by 3 bases and J by 6 bases, with 9 bases between. CDR3 residues: CASSFLGAEQYF. The CDR3 DNA reads TGTGCCAGCAGCTTCTTGGGTGCCGAGCAGTACTTC.

The sample holds many counts of this clonotype. This rearrangement joins TRBV12-3 or TRBV12-4 to TRBJ2-1; 11 nucleotides align to TRBD1. The CDR3 runs to 15 residues. Trimming at V came to 7 bases and at J to 2 bases, leaving 4 bases not matched to a gene. CDR3 loop: CASTLDRGPYNEQFF. The CDR3 DNA is TGTGCCAGCACCTTGGACAGGGGGCCCTACAATGAGCAGTTCTTC.

This clonotype showed up just a few times. The rearrangement links TRBV6-5 to TRBJ2-7; D gene uncertain. The length of the CDR3 is 17 residues. Per germline, CDR1 MNHEY and CDR2 SVGAGI. The V gene lost 7 bases and the J gene lost 0 bases, with 22 bases spanning the gap. CDR3 residues: CASTPHSPTVSSYEQYF. CDR3 DNA: TGTGCCAGCACCCCACATTCTCCGACGGTGAGCTCCTACGAGCAGTACTTC.

The genes are TRBV5-1 and TRBJ2-2; D possibly matches TRBD1 or TRBD2 (5 bases each). Trimming took 4 bases from V and 4 from J, leaving 11 bases between them. The CDR3 extends over 14 amino acids. Germline V gives CDR1 SGHRS, CDR2 YFSETQ. This CDR3 reads CASSLGPGTGELFF. The CDR3 region has the DNA TGCGCCAGCAGCCTGGGACCCGGCACCGGGGAGCTGTTTTTT.

This rearrangement joins TRBV30 to TRBJ2-7; weak D call: TRBD2 (5 bases). Looked up from germline, CDR1 is GTSNPN and CDR2 is SVGIG (reference sequence). V was cut by 0 bases and J by 2 bases, with 8 bases left in between. This CDR3 has 13 residues. The CDR3 bases are TGTGCCTGGAGTGTCGACTATACCTACGAGCAGTACTTC. Amino acid sequence: CAWSVDYTYEQYF.

V is TRBV19 and J is TRBJ1-5; 12 positions agree with TRBD1. Trimming removed 5 bases from V and 3 bases from J; junction bases left unmatched: 17. Germline CDR1 and CDR2: LNHDA and SQIVND (reference sequence). This CDR3 region has 20 residues. The CDR3 DNA is TGTGCCAGTAGTGGCCCCGGGACAGGGGGCACTCAGTTCCACAATCAGCCCCAGCATTTT. Protein product: CASSGPGTGGTQFHNQPQHF.

This chain connects TRBV4-3 to TRBJ2-1, with D unresolved. V lost 0 bases, J lost 2 bases, and 8 bases lay in between. This CDR3 has 15 amino acids. Germline V lookup: CDR1 LGHNA, CDR2 YSLEER. The CDR3 sequence: CASSQDPVPYNEQFF. In DNA form, the CDR3 reads TGCGCCAGCAGCCAAGATCCAGTCCCCTACAATGAGCAGTTCTTC.

The rearrangement uses TRBV27 and TRBJ1-6; D is unclear. V was pared by 3 bases and J by 9 bases, with 12 bases between. Per germline, CDR1 MNHEY and CDR2 SMNVEV (reference sequence). This CDR3 spans 14 amino acids. CDR3 DNA sequence: TGTGCCAGCAGTTTGACGGGTAGAATTTCACCCCTCCACTTT. Its protein is CASSLTGRISPLHF.

This clonotype was counted between two and nine times. The chain carries TRBV7-9 and TRBJ1-2, with D perhaps TRBD1 (6 bases). Germline V CDR1 and CDR2: SEHNR, FQNEAQ (reference sequence). The CDR3 has 14 residues. Trimming pared 1 base from V and 8 bases from J, leaving 14 bases between. CDR3 bases: TGTGCCAGCAGCTTAGACAGGGAAAGCTTCGGCTACACCTTC. Translation: CASSLDRESFGYTF.

This chain uses TRBV4-1 with TRBJ1-2, with a weak D call TRBD1 (5 bases). The CDR3 contains 15 residues. Deletions cut 0 bases from V and 2 bases from J, with 10 bases between. Germline V gene sequence: CDR1 MGHRA, CDR2 YSYEKL. Here the CDR3 DNA reads TGCGCCAGCAGCCAAGAGGGGCTCGTAAACTATGGCTACACCTTC. This translates into CASSQEGLVNYGYTF.

The CDR3 DNA follows: TGTGCCAGCAGTTTAGGAAGCGGGGGTTGGGATACGCAGTATTTT. It translates to CASSLGSGGWDTQYF. The genes are TRBV28 and TRBJ2-3; 8 nucleotides match TRBD2. V was pared by 2 bases and J by 6 bases, with 7 bases of the junction left unmatched. CDR1 and CDR2 (germline): MDHEN, SYDVKM. The CDR3 extends over 15 amino acids.

The chain carries TRBV29-1 and TRBJ2-4; no clear D. This CDR3 is 15 amino acids long. CDR1 is SQVTM and CDR2 is ANQGSEA in the germline V gene. Between the trimmed V and J ends, which lost 4 bases and 6 bases, there was a span of 19 bases. As DNA, the CDR3 is TGCAGCGTTGCTCTTATGGGGTGGTCGGGAAACATTCAGTACTTC. This encodes CSVALMGWSGNIQYF.

The chain links TRBV3-1 to TRBJ1-6, with D possibly being TRBD1 (5 bases). The CDR3 runs to 12 residues. The ends were cut back, 5 bases at V and 8 bases at J, with 7 bases in the middle. Germline V gene data show CDR1 as LGHDT and CDR2 as YNNKEL (reference sequence). CDR3 region: CASSAGDSPLHF. Here the CDR3 DNA reads TGTGCCAGCAGCGCGGGGGATTCACCCCTCCACTTT.

The J gene is TRBJ2-3, the V gene TRBV27; a weak D match, TRBD2 (5 bases). Germline V gene lookup returns CDR1 MNHEY and CDR2 SMNVEV (reference sequence). Trimming cost V 6 bases and J 5 bases, with 6 bases left between them. CDR3 length equals 11 residues. The CDR3 loop is CASSREDTQYF. The CDR3 coding sequence is TGTGCCAGCAGCCGGGAAGATACGCAGTATTTT.

This clonotype was observed a single time. The rearrangement uses TRBV9 and TRBJ2-5; tentatively, D is TRBD1 (5 bases). V lost 0 bases and J lost 2, with 11 bases in between. Germline CDR1 is SGDLS and CDR2 is YYNGEE. This CDR3 spans 15 amino acids. The CDR3 nucleotides read TGTGCCAGCAGCGTAGAAGGGGCCGGTCAAGAGACCCAGTACTTC. Its protein product is CASSVEGAGQETQYF.

The chain is built from TRBV7-3 and TRBJ1-1; D gene unclear. V lost 0 bases and J lost 5, with 7 bases in between. The germline gives CDR1 SGHTA, CDR2 FQGTGA. The CDR3 is 13 amino acids. The CDR3 nucleotides are TGTGCCAGCAGCTTAACCCAGGCGACTGAAGCTTTCTTT. This translates into CASSLTQATEAFF.

J is TRBJ1-2 and V is TRBV5-4, with D uncertain. Germline-derived CDR1 and CDR2 are SGHNT and YYREEE (reference sequence). V lost 2 bases and J 4 bases, leaving 9 bases between the germline ends. The CDR3 is 13 residues long. Here the CDR3 reads CASSFGVFYGYTF. The CDR3 DNA reads TGTGCCAGCAGCTTCGGGGTATTCTATGGCTACACCTTC.